Described below is a single T cell receptor (beta chain) sequence and its context. Antigen: not known. Unique molecular identifiers were used in preparing the TCRbeta library. TCRdb itself ran the PCR reads through MiXCR, one entry per CDR3 protein. The sample records 700,000 to 950,000 distinct CDR3 sequences, around 15% being singletons. The data were taken from a study of T-cell reconstitution after alpha-beta-depleted transplantation in children. Notes on the study in general: At around two months after transplant, the alpha-beta T cells were reportedly derived from several hundred expanded clones that came from non-depleted graft cells.

The CDR3 length is 17 residues. V lost 0 bases to trimming and J lost 0 bases, with 12 bases between them. CDR1 is MGHDK and CDR2 is SYGVNS in the germline V gene. The chain is built from TRBV25-1 and TRBJ2-1, with no clear D. This specimen consisted of PBMCs, mostly from graft donor cells, obtained 360 days after TCRalphabeta/CD19-depleted stem cell transplant. This TCR derives from a male patient younger than 18 who had a stem cell transplant for acute lymphoblastic leukemia, so the T cells may come from the graft donor. The CDR3 sequence: CASSEYVSDTSYNEQFF. The CDR3 coding sequence is TGTGCCAGCAGTGAATATGTCAGCGACACCTCCTACAATGAGCAGTTCTTC.